This T cell receptor beta chain was identified during a study of T-cell reconstitution after alpha-beta-depleted transplantation in children. Losses at the gene ends were 5 bases for V and 5 bases for J; bases not matched to a gene: 6. Germline-derived CDR1 and CDR2 are MGHDK and SYGVNS. CDR3 length: 15 amino acids. Preparation of the TCRbeta library involved a method that used unique molecular identifiers. From the PCR reads, TCRdb called clonotypes with MiXCR, one entry per CDR3 protein. The table has around 480,000 distinct CDR3 sequences, approximately 32% seen once. The material sequenced was PBMCs from the stem cell graft donor, taken from the stem cell graft. The V gene is TRBV25-1, the J gene TRBJ2-1; 10 bases are shared with TRBD2. This sequence originates from a human donor who donated a stem cell graft to a child with aplastic anemia. CDR3: CASSKAGTSDNEQFF. The CDR3 region has the DNA TGTGCCAGCAGTAAGGCCGGGACTAGCGACAATGAGCAGTTCTTC.